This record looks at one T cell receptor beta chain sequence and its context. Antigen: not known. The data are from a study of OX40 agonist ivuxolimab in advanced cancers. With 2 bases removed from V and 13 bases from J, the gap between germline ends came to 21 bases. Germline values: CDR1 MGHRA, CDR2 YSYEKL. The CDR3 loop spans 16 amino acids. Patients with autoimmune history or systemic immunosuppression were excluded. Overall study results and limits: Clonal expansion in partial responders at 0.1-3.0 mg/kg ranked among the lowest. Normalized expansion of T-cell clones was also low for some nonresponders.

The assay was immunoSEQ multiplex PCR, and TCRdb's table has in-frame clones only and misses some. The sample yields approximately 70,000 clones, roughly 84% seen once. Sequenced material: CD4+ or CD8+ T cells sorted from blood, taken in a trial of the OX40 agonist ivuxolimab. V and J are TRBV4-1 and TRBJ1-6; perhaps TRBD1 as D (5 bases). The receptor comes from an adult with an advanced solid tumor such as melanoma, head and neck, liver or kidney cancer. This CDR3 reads CASSQLTGTLLSPLHF. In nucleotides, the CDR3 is TGCGCCAGCAGCCAACTAACCGGGACCCTTCTTTCGCCCCTCCACTTT.